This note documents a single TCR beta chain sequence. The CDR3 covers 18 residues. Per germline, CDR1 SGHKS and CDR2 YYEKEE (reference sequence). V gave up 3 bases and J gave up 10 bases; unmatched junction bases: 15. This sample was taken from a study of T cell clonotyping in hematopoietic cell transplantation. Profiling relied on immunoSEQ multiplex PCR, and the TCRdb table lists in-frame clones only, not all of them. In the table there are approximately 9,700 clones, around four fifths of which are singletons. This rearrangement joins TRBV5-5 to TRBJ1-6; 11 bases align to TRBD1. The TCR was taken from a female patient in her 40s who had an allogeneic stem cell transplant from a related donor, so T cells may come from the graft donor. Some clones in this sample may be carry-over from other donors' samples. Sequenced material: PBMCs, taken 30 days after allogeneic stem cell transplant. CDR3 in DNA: TGTGCCAGCAGCTCCGAGGACAGGGGGCGCGACTGGCGCTCACCCCTCCACTTT. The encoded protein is CASSSEDRGRDWRSPLHF.